The 4 T cell receptor beta chains reported below all come from one sample, sequenced in a study of blood T cells in healthy people across ages. PCR was performed a second time for about 7 to 12 cycles using a sample-barcoded 5' primer and a J-beta primer mix. TCRdb reanalysed the 5' RACE reads using MiXCR and keeps one entry per CDR3 protein. The sample carries hundreds of thousands of distinct CDR3 sequences, nearly 25% recorded once. The sample was also reused in another study, on T cells of mothers and their children.

Sequenced material: blood. These receptors were obtained from a boy younger than 18 in good health.

This clonotype occurred a few times. The chain links TRBV28 to TRBJ1-5; TRBD1 might be the D (5 bases). Germline assignment: CDR1 MDHEN and CDR2 SYDVKM. This CDR3 has 15 residues. Trimming cost V 3 bases and J 1 base, with 10 bases left between them. CDR3 bases: TGTGCCAGCAGTTTCCCCAGGGTCAGCAATCAGCCCCAGCATTTT. Amino acid sequence: CASSFPRVSNQPQHF.

This clonotype was seen ten or more times. The chain recombines TRBV2 with TRBJ2-7, with no clear D. Trimming pared 3 bases from V and 7 bases from J, leaving 13 bases between. In germline, CDR1 is SNHLY, CDR2 FYNNEI. This CDR3 is 13 amino acids long. The CDR3 DNA reads as TGTGCCAGCAGTGACAAGCCCATAGGGGAGCAGTACTTC. This gives the protein CASSDKPIGEQYF.

The rearrangement links TRBV6-5 to TRBJ2-1; D uncertain. The CDR3 sequence is 13 residues long. Trimming stripped 2 bases from V and 5 bases from J, with 7 bases between. Germline V lookup: CDR1 MNHEY, CDR2 SVGAGI. CDR3: CASSYARNNEQFF. The DNA of the CDR3 is TGTGCCAGCAGTTACGCCCGAAACAATGAGCAGTTCTTC.

Written as DNA, the CDR3 is TGTGCCAGCAGCCGAGGCTTAAGCGACACATCCAATGAAAAACTGTTTTTT. It specifies CASSRGLSDTSNEKLFF. The chain uses TRBV3-1 and TRBJ1-4; D is unclear. Germline CDR1 and CDR2: LGHDT and YNNKEL (reference sequence). The CDR3 covers 17 residues. V gave up 4 bases and J gave up 5 bases, with 20 bases separating them.